The rows below give T cell receptor beta chains drawn from one sample of a study of Graves' ophthalmopathy and Graves' hyperthyroidism. TCRdb re-called the multiplex PCR reads with MiXCR, one entry per CDR3 protein. The sample has around 590,000 distinct CDR3 sequences, 35% to 45% seen once. The sequenced sample was peripheral blood or thyroid tissue (not recorded which). These receptors all come from an adult man with Graves' hyperthyroidism. Both conserved end residues are part of each CDR3. D genes are given only for firm matches. Some rows have no size entry. The others give once, few or many, or a class for an expanded clone.

clone size: many; D gene: NA; J gene: TRBJ1-2; V gene: TRBV6-1; CDR3 DNA: TGTGCCAGCAGTGAAGCGCTTCGACAGAACTATGGCTACACCTTC; CDR3 protein: CASSEALRQNYGYTF
clone size: few; D gene: TRBD1; J gene: TRBJ1-1; V gene: TRBV6-5; CDR3 DNA: TGTGCCAGCAGTTCCGGGACAGTCTACACTGAAGCTTTCTTT; CDR3 protein: CASSSGTVYTEAFF
clone size: NA; D gene: TRBD2; J gene: TRBJ2-2; V gene: TRBV7-2; CDR3 DNA: TGTGCCAGCAGCGGGACTAGCGGGAGTGCCGGGGAGCTGTTTTTT; CDR3 protein: CASSGTSGSAGELFF
clone size: few; D gene: NA; J gene: TRBJ1-5; V gene: TRBV28; CDR3 DNA: TGTGCCAGCAGCAACCATCAGCCCCAGCATTTT; CDR3 protein: CASSNHQPQHF
clone size: many; D gene: TRBD1; J gene: TRBJ1-1; V gene: TRBV20-1; CDR3 DNA: TGCAGTGCTAGAGGAGGACAGGGGCCACTGAACACTGAAGCTTTCTTT; CDR3 protein: CSARGGQGPLNTEAFF
clone size: NA; D gene: NA; J gene: TRBJ2-3; V gene: TRBV20-1; CDR3 DNA: TGCAGTGCGAGACCGTCTGGTCGCACAGATACGCAGTATTTT; CDR3 protein: CSARPSGRTDTQYF
clone size: few; D gene: TRBD1; J gene: TRBJ2-5; V gene: TRBV5-1; CDR3 DNA: TGCGCCAGCGGACCGGGACAGGCCCTCGAGACCCAGTACTTC; CDR3 protein: CASGPGQALETQYF
clone size: NA; D gene: NA; J gene: TRBJ2-7; V gene: TRBV5-4; CDR3 DNA: TGTGCTAACCAAGACAGCCCCCTCGAGCAGTACTTC; CDR3 protein: CANQDSPLEQYF
clone size: NA; D gene: NA; J gene: TRBJ2-2; V gene: TRBV7-2; CDR3 DNA: TGTGCCAGCAGCTTGGTTGGAGGTTTTAATAGTAATACCGGGGAGCTGTTTTTT; CDR3 protein: CASSLVGGFNSNTGELFF
clone size: many; D gene: NA; J gene: TRBJ1-3; V gene: TRBV12-3/TRBV12-4; CDR3 DNA: TGTGCCAGCAGCGACGGAGACAGGATCTCTGGAAACACCATATATTTT; CDR3 protein: CASSDGDRISGNTIYF
clone size: NA; D gene: NA; J gene: TRBJ1-4; V gene: TRBV2; CDR3 DNA: TGTGCCAGCAGGATTGAGGATAGTCAGGTCCTTAATGAAAAACTGTTTTTT; CDR3 protein: CASRIEDSQVLNEKLFF
clone size: once; D gene: NA; J gene: TRBJ2-3; V gene: TRBV5-1; CDR3 DNA: TGCGCCAGCACCCCGAGAGTCCCGACAGATACGCAGTATTTT; CDR3 protein: CASTPRVPTDTQYF